Each of the 29 T cell receptor beta chains below was sequenced from the same sample in a study of glioma-infiltrating T cells. TCR alpha and beta CDR3 regions were amplified from RNA using iRepertoire nested multiplex PCR. MiXCR was run by TCRdb on the multiplex PCR reads, yielding one entry per CDR3 protein. The sample records 400,000 or so distinct CDR3 sequences, about 40% being singletons. Sequencing was performed on glioma tissue, nonneoplastic brain tissue, or PBMCs (not recorded which). The receptor source for this set is a human donor with low-grade glioma or glioblastoma, undergoing nonglioma brain surgery, or in good health (not recorded which).

As to this clonotype: A read error may be the cause here, since a much bigger clone is one base away. The V call is TRBV6-6, the J call TRBJ1-1, with D maybe TRBD1 (6 bases). Germline V gives CDR1 MNHNY, CDR2 SVGAGI (reference sequence). This CDR3 is 12 amino acids long. DNA of the CDR3: TGTGCCAGCGGGACACTGAACACTGAAGGTTTCTTT. This encodes CASGTLNTEGFF.

The chain combines TRBV4-1 with TRBJ2-7; D is perhaps TRBD2 (5 bases). V was shortened by 1 base and J by 5 bases, with 21 bases between the two germline ends. The CDR3 consists of 17 residues. Germline V gives CDR1 MGHRA, CDR2 YSYEKL. Here the CDR3 reads CASSQGQLPPEAHEQYF. The CDR3 region has the DNA TGCGCCAGCAGCCAAGGGCAGCTTCCCCCGGAGGCCCACGAGCAGTACTTC.

This clonotype was detected a few times. V is TRBV18 and J is TRBJ2-1; 11 bases agree with TRBD2. The V segment lost 4 bases and the J segment 5 bases; nucleotides outside the gene matches: 10. The CDR3 has 17 residues. Germline values: CDR1 KGHSH, CDR2 LQKENI. This chain's CDR3 is CASSRISGRAPNNEQFF. CDR3 DNA sequence: TGTGCCAGCTCACGGATTAGCGGGAGGGCCCCAAACAATGAGCAGTTCTTC.

Notes on this clonotype: Possible read error: a much larger clone is one base away. V and J are TRBV27 and TRBJ2-4, with 7 bases lining up with TRBD1. The CDR3 spans 16 residues. Per germline, CDR1 MNHEY and CDR2 SMNVEV (reference sequence). The CDR3 loop is CASSPGTALAKNIRYF. CDR3 nucleotides: TGTGCCAGCAGTCCTGGGACAGCCCTAGCCAAAAACATTCGGTACTTC.

This chain uses TRBV28 with TRBJ2-5, with 10 positions matching TRBD1. This CDR3 comprises 17 residues. Germline lookup yields CDR1 MDHEN and CDR2 SYDVKM. The V segment lost 3 bases and the J segment 2 bases; nucleotides outside the gene matches: 9. This CDR3 is CASSFEVSGQGQETQYF. CDR3 nucleotide sequence: TGTGCCAGCAGTTTCGAGGTCTCGGGACAGGGGCAAGAGACCCAGTACTTC.

On this clonotype: This may be a read error, as it is one base from a much larger clone. The V call is TRBV27, the J call TRBJ2-1; D unclear. The length of the CDR3 is 19 residues. The germline CDR1 and CDR2 sequences are MNHEY and SMNVEV (reference sequence). The CDR3 sequence: CASSSLSTSTSLSYNKQFF. The CDR3 DNA reads as TGTGCCAGCAGTTCTTTATCGACTTCAACGTCCCTCTCCTACAATAAGCAGTTCTTC.

For this clonotype: Given the absence of the conserved phenylalanine or tryptophan at the CDR3 end, a read error is likely. The limits of the CDR3 on the DNA are not certain, so only TCRdb's listed CDR3 is given. The chain recombines TRBV20-1 with TRBJ2-5; the DNA was not used to check the table's D call, TRBD1. CDR1 DFQATT and CDR2 SNEGSKA come from the germline V gene (reference sequence). The length of the CDR3 is 17 amino acids, counting both ends. CDR3 region: CSARAVTRGKLQETQYS.

The V and J genes are TRBV9 and TRBJ1-1; D possibly corresponds to TRBD1 (5 bases). In germline, CDR1 is SGDLS, CDR2 YYNGEE. Trimming pared 4 bases from V and 4 bases from J, leaving 17 bases between. The CDR3 loop spans 15 amino acids. The CDR3 is CASSIPGTGITEAFF. The CDR3 nucleotides are TGTGCCAGCAGCATTCCTGGGACGGGAATCACTGAAGCTTTCTTT.

Regarding this clonotype: A read error may explain this, as a much larger clone is one base away. V gene TRBV25-1 combines with J gene TRBJ1-1; unclear D gene. V lost 4 bases to trimming and J lost 0 bases, with 12 bases between them. Germline values: CDR1 MGHDK, CDR2 SYGVNS. The CDR3 totals 15 residues. The CDR3 DNA reads TGTGCCAGCAGTGGTTGGACGGTCATGAACACTGAAGCTTTCTTT. It specifies CASSGWTVMNTEAFF.

Points on this clonotype: With a much larger clone just one base away, this may be a read error. The chain uses TRBV6-2 or TRBV6-3 and TRBJ1-1, with D hard to call. The CDR3 contains 13 residues. Per germline, CDR1 MNHEY and CDR2 SVGEGT. V dropped 2 bases and J dropped 11 bases, with 15 bases sitting between them. In DNA, the CDR3 is TGTGCCAGCAGTTACGGCCTAGAGGCGACGGCTTTCTTT. It yields the protein CASSYGLEATAFF.

Details on this clonotype: With a much larger clone just one base away, this may be a read error. J is TRBJ1-5 and V is TRBV20-1; no reliable D call. This CDR3 is built from 14 residues. The V gene's germline CDR1 is DFQATT and CDR2 SNEGSKA (reference sequence). The CDR3 reads CSAREGMGNQSQHF. In DNA, the CDR3 is TGCAGTGCTAGAGAGGGAATGGGCAATCAGTCCCAGCATTTT.

In the case of this clonotype: An end of the junction differs from the germline gene, which may be a read error. The chain has TRBV20-1 and TRBJ2-2; TRBD2 matches at 11 bases. Germline V gene sequence: CDR1 DFQATT, CDR2 SNEGSKA (reference sequence). The CDR3 length is 16 residues. Written as DNA, the CDR3 is TGCAGTGCTAGAGATGCTAGCGGGAGGAAGACCGAGGAGCTGTTTTTT. Translating gives CSARDASGRKTEELFF.

Worth noting for this clonotype: One end of the junction varies from germline; a read error may be responsible. The V gene is TRBV4-3, the J gene TRBJ1-2, with D possibly being TRBD1 (5 bases). This CDR3 is 15 amino acids long. The V gene's germline CDR1 is LGHNA and CDR2 YSLEER. CDR3: CANSQVDRPNYGYTF. The CDR3 nucleotides are TGCGCCAACAGCCAAGTCGACAGACCTAACTATGGCTACACCTTC.

Only a few counts were recorded for this clonotype. The chain has TRBV24-1 and TRBJ2-3; TRBD2 aligns across 9 bases. CDR3 size: 16 residues. Germline trimming cut 1 base from V and 1 base from J; bases unmatched to any gene: 2. The germline V gene has CDR1 KGHDR and CDR2 SFDVKD. The CDR3 coding sequence is TGTGCCACCAGTGATTTTAGGACTAGCGGCACAGATACGCAGTATTTT. It codes for CATSDFRTSGTDTQYF.

V gene TRBV28 combines with J gene TRBJ2-7, with TRBD2 matching over 7 bases. CDR1 is MDHEN, CDR2 SYDVKM, per germline. J lost 5 bases, V lost 8 bases, and 9 bases had no gene match. The CDR3 loop spans 13 amino acids. The CDR3 nucleotides read TGTGCCAGCTCCCCTTTGGGAGGGAACGAGCAGTACTTC. Translating gives CASSPLGGNEQYF.

On this clonotype itself: This may be a read error, as it is one base from a much larger clone. The CDR3 DNA reads as TGTGCCAGCAGTCTGGACACTCCCTTCTACAAGCAGTACTTC. Residues: CASSLDTPFYKQYF. The chain links TRBV27 to TRBJ2-7; a weak D match, TRBD1 (5 bases). CDR1 is MNHEY and CDR2 is SMNVEV in the germline V gene (reference sequence). The CDR3 has 14 amino acids.

This sequence joins TRBV5-4 and TRBJ1-3; the match to TRBD1 covers 9 bases. The V segment lost 3 bases and the J segment 4 bases; nucleotides outside the gene matches: 5. Germline values: CDR1 SGHNT, CDR2 YYREEE (reference sequence). This CDR3 spans 15 amino acids. The CDR3 sequence is CASSSGQGRGNTIYF. CDR3 coding DNA: TGTGCCAGCAGCTCTGGACAGGGGCGAGGAAACACCATATATTTT.

There are many counts of this clonotype. The chain carries TRBV4-3 and TRBJ1-1; the D gene is possibly TRBD1 (5 bases). The CDR3 is 14 residues long. The V gene lost 2 bases and the J gene lost 1 base, with 8 bases spanning the gap. Germline CDR1 LGHNA, CDR2 YSLEER. CDR3 sequence: CASSQRTTNTEAFF. The CDR3 coding sequence is TGCGCCAGCAGCCAACGGACAACGAACACTGAAGCTTTCTTT.

To note about this clonotype: At one boundary the junction diverges from the germline segment, which might be a read error. The chain's CDR3 is CAISEDSGSYEQYF. The CDR3 DNA reads as TGTGCCATCAGTGAGGATAGCGGGAGTTACGAGCAGTACTTC. The genes are TRBV6-2 or TRBV6-3 and TRBJ2-7, with 9 positions matching TRBD2. This CDR3 contains 14 residues. The germline gives CDR1 MNHEY, CDR2 SVGEGT.

V is TRBV3-1 and J is TRBJ2-5; D unresolved. CDR3 length equals 13 residues. CDR1 is LGHDT, CDR2 YNNKEL, per germline (reference sequence). Trimming removed 1 base at V and 9 bases at J, with 12 bases between. CDR3 DNA: TGTGCCAGCAGCCAAGTTGAAGGGCTGGCCCAGTACTTC. Translation: CASSQVEGLAQYF.

This clonotype was recorded many times. This chain connects TRBV27 to TRBJ1-2, with 11 bases identical to TRBD1. Germline CDR1 reads MNHEY; CDR2 reads SMNVEV (reference sequence). The CDR3 contains 16 residues. Trimming removed 5 bases from V and 4 bases from J; junction bases left unmatched: 9. In nucleotides, the CDR3 is TGTGCCAGCAGTAAATCCGGGACAGGGGGAGTCTATGGCTACACCTTC. Protein product: CASSKSGTGGVYGYTF.

In the case of this clonotype: Mismatch with germline at one junction end may stem from a read error. The chain has TRBV7-2 and TRBJ2-1; possible D gene TRBD1, 5 bases. Germline lookup yields CDR1 SGHTA and CDR2 FQGNSA. The CDR3 length is 14 residues. CDR3 loop: CASSLVAGPHEQSF. The CDR3 region has the DNA TGTGCCAGCAGCTTAGTGGCAGGGCCCCACGAGCAGTCCTTC.

Comments on this clonotype: This likely comes from a read error, as the CDR3 has no conserved phenylalanine or tryptophan at its end. CDR3 coding DNA: TGCGCCAGCAGCTCCCGAGGCGCCTTTGGATACGAGCAGTACCTC. This translates into CASSSRGAFGYEQYL. This rearrangement joins TRBV4-1 to TRBJ2-7; D gene uncertain. V was trimmed by 5 bases and J by 4 bases, leaving 18 bases between them. CDR1 and CDR2 (germline): MGHRA, YSYEKL. This CDR3 has 15 amino acids.

Details on this clonotype: Possible read error: a much larger clone is one base away. The gene calls are TRBV6-1 and TRBJ2-7, with D possibly TRBD2 on 5 matching bases. The germline gives CDR1 MNHNS, CDR2 SASEGT. The CDR3 is made up of 14 amino acids. Trimming shortened V by 5 bases and J by 3 bases, and 14 bases separated the two germline ends. Here the CDR3 reads CASSTPGLFYEQYF. The CDR3 DNA sequence: TGTGCCAGCAGTACCCCCGGACTCTTCTACGAGCAGTACTTC.

This chain links TRBV29-1 with TRBJ2-1; a weak D match, TRBD2 (6 bases). Looked up from germline, CDR1 is SQVTM and CDR2 is ANQGSEA. Trimming stripped 6 bases from V and 1 base from J, with 10 bases between. There are 13 residues in the CDR3. CDR3 nucleotide sequence: TGCAGCGTGACTAGAGGGTCCTACAATGAGCAGTTCTTC. Its translation is CSVTRGSYNEQFF.

This clonotype was detected ten times or more. The rearrangement uses TRBV15 and TRBJ1-5, with D unresolved. This CDR3 is 14 amino acids long. The germline V and J ends were trimmed by 0 bases and 8 bases, with 11 bases remaining between them. In germline, CDR1 is LNHNV, CDR2 YYDKDF (reference sequence). This CDR3 is CATSRDVGGKPQHF. The CDR3 nucleotides read TGTGCCACCAGCAGAGATGTGGGAGGGAAGCCCCAGCATTTT.

V and J are TRBV7-6 and TRBJ2-3, with TRBD2 matching 8 bases. Germline trimming cut 5 bases from V and 4 bases from J; bases unmatched to any gene: 11. Germline-derived CDR1 and CDR2 are SGHVS and FNYEAQ. CDR3 size: 16 residues. As DNA, the CDR3 is TGTGCCAGCAGCGAGGCGGGACAAGCGGGAGCAGATACGCAGTATTTT. This encodes CASSEAGQAGADTQYF.

The sample holds one count of this clonotype. This may be a read error, as it is one base from a much larger clone. This chain connects TRBV27 to TRBJ1-5; D remains unclear. The germline gives CDR1 MNHEY, CDR2 SMNVEV (reference sequence). The CDR3 has 13 amino acids. The CDR3 region is CASGHKSHQPQRF. CDR3 DNA sequence: TGTGCCAGCGGCCACAAGTCACATCAGCCCCAGCGTTTT.

Comment on this clonotype: This may be a read error, as it is one base from a much larger clone. V usage is TRBV28 and J usage is TRBJ2-3; D might be TRBD2 (6 bases). Germline loops: CDR1 MDHEN, CDR2 SYDVKM. The CDR3 has 15 amino acids. Deletions cut 7 bases from V and 0 bases from J, with 14 bases between. CDR3 in amino acids: CASTPGSGSTDTQYF. The DNA of the CDR3 is TGTGCCAGCACCCCCGGAAGCGGGAGCACAGATACGCAGTATTTT.